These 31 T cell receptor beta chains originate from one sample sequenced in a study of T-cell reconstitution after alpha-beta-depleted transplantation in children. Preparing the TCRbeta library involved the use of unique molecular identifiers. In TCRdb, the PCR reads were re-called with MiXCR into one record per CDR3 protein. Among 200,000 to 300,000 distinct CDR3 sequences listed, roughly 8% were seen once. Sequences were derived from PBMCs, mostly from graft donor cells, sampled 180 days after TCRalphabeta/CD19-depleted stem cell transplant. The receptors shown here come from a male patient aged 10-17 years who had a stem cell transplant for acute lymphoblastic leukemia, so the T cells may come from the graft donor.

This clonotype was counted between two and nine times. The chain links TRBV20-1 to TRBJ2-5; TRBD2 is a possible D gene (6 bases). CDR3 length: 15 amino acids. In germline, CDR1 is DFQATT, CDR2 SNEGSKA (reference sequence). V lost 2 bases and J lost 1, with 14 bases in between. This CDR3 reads CSARLTLAVQETQYF. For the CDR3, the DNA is TGCAGTGCTAGACTTACTTTAGCGGTCCAAGAGACCCAGTACTTC.

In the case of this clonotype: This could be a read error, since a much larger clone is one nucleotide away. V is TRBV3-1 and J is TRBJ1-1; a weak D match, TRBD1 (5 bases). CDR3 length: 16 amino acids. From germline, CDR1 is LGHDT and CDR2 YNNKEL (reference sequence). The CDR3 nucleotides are TGTGCCAACAGCCAAGAAGGATACAGGCCCAACACTGAAGCTTTCTTT. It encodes CANSQEGYRPNTEAFF.

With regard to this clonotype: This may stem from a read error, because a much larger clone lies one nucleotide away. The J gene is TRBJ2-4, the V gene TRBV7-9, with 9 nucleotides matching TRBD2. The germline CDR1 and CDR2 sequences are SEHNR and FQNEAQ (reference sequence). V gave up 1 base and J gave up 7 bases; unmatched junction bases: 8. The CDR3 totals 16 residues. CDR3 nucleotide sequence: TGTGCCAGCAGCTTAGTTGCGGGAGGGGCTTGGAACATTCAGTACTTC. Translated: CASSLVAGGAWNIQYF.

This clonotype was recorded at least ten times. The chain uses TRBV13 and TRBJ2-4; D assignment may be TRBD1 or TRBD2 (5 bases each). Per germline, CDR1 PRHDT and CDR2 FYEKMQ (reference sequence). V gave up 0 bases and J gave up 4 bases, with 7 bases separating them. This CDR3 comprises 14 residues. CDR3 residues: CASSLGGTKNIQYF. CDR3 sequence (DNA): TGTGCCAGCAGCTTAGGCGGGACGAAAAACATTCAGTACTTC.

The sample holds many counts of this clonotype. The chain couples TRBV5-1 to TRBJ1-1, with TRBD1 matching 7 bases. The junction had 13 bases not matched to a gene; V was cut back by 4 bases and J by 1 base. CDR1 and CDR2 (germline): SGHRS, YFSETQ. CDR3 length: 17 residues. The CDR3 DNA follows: TGCGCCAGCAGCCCTTACAGGGGAGGGATGTCGAACACTGAAGCTTTCTTT. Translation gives CASSPYRGGMSNTEAFF.

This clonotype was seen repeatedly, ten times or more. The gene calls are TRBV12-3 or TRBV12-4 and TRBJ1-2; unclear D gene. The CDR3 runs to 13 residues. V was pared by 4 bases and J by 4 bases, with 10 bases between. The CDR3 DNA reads TGTGCCAGCAGTTCAGGCAGGAGCTATGGCTACACCTTC. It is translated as CASSSGRSYGYTF.

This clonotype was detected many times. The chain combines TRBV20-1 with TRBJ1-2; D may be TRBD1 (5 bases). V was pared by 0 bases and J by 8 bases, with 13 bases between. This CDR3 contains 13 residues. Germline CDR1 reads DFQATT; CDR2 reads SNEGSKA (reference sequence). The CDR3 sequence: CSARDQGAVGYTF. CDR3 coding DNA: TGCAGTGCTAGAGATCAGGGTGCTGTCGGCTACACCTTC.

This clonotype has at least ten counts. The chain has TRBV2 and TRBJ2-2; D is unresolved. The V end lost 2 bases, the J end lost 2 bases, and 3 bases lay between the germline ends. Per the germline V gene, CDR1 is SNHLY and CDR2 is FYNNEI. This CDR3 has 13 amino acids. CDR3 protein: CASSESNTGELFF. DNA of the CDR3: TGTGCCAGCAGTGAATCTAACACCGGGGAGCTGTTTTTT. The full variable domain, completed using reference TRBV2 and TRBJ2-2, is EPEVTQTPSHQVTQMGQEVILRCVPISNHLYFYWYRQILGQKVEFLVSFYNNEISEKSEIFDDQFSVERPDGSNFTLKIRSTKLEDSAMYFCASSESNTGELFFGEGSRLTVL.

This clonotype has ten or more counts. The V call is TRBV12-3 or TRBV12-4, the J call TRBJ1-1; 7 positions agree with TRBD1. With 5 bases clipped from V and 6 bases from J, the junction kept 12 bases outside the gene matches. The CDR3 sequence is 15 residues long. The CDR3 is CASSPQRQGGPEAFF. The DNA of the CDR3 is TGTGCCAGCAGTCCCCAAAGACAGGGTGGGCCTGAAGCTTTCTTT.

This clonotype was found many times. CDR3 protein: CASSPGTRVHPETQYF. The CDR3 DNA reads as TGCGCCAGCAGCCCAGGAACCCGGGTCCACCCAGAGACCCAGTACTTC. The chain employs TRBV4-3 and TRBJ2-5; no definite D call. V lost 4 bases and J 4 bases, leaving 19 bases between the germline ends. CDR1 is LGHNA and CDR2 is YSLEER in the germline V gene. CDR3 length: 16 residues.

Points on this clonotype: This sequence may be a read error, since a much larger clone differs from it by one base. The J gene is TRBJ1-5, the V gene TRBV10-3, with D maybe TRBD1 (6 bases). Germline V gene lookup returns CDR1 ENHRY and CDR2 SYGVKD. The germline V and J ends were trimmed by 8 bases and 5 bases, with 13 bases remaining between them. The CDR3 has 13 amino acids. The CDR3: CAIGEDRYQPQHF. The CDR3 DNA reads TGTGCCATCGGAGAAGACAGGTATCAGCCCCAGCATTTT.

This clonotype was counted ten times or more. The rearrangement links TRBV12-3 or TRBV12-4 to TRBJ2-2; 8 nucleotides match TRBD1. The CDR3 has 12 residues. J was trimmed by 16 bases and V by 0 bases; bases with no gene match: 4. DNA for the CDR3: TGTGCCAGCAGTTTAGCCGGGACAGGACAGTTTTTT. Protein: CASSLAGTGQFF.

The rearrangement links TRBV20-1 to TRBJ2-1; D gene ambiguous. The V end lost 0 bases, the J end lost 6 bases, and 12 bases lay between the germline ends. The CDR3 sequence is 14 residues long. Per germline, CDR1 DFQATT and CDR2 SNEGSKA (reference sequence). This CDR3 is CSARDPFRANEQFF. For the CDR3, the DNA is TGCAGTGCTAGAGACCCCTTCCGCGCCAATGAGCAGTTCTTC.

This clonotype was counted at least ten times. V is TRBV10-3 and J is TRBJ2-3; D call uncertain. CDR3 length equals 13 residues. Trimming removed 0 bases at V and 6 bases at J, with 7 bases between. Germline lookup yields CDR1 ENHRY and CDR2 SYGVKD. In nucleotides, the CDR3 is TGTGCCATCAGTGAGTCACACCCGGATACGCAGTATTTT. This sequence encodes CAISESHPDTQYF.

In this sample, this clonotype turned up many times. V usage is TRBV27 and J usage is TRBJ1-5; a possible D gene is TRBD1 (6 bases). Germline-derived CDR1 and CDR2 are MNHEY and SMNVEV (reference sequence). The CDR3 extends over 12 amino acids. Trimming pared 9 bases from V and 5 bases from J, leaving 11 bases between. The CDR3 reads CARAKGDQPQHF. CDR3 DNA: TGTGCCAGGGCGAAGGGGGATCAGCCCCAGCATTTT.

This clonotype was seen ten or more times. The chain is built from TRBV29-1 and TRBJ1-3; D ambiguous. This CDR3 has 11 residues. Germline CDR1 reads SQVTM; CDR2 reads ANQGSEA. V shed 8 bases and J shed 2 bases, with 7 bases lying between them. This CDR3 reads CSMRTGNTIYF. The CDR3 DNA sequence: TGCAGCATGCGGACTGGAAACACCATATATTTT.

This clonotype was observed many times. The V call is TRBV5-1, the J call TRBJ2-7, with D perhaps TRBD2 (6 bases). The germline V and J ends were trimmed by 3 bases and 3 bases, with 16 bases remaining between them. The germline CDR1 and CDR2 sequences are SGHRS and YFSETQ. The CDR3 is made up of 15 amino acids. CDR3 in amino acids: CASSWGMTRNYEQYF. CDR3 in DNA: TGCGCCAGCAGCTGGGGGATGACTAGAAACTACGAGCAGTACTTC.

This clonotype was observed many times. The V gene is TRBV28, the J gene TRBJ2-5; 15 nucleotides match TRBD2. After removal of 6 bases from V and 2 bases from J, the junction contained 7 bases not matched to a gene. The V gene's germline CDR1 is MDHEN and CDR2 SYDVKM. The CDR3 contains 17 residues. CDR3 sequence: CASSQHGTSGGQETQYF. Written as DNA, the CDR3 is TGTGCCAGCAGCCAACATGGGACTAGCGGGGGGCAAGAGACCCAGTACTTC.

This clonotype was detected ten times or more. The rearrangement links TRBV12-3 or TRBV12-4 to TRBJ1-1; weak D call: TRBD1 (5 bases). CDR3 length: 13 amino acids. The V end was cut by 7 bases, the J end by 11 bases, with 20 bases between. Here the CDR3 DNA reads TGTGCCAGCACCCCCGACAGATCCGGCTTCGCTTTCTTT. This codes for CASTPDRSGFAFF.

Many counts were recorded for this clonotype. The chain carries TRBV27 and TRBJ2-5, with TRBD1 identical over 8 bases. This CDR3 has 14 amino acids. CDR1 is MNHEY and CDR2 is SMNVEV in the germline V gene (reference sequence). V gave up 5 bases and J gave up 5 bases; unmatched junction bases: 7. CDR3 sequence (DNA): TGTGCCAGCAGTAGGACAGGGAATCGGGAGACCCAGTACTTC. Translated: CASSRTGNRETQYF.

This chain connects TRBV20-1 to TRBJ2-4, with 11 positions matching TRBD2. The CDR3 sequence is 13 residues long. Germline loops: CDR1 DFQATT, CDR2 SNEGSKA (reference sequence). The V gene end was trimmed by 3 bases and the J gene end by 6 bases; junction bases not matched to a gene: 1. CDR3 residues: CSARTSGVNIQYF. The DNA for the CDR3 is TGCAGTGCTAGGACTAGCGGGGTAAACATTCAGTACTTC.

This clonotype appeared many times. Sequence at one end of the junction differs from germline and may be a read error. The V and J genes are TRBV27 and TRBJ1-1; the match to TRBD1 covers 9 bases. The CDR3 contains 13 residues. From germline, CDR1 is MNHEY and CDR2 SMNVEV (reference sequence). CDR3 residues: CASSFTGDRDFSF. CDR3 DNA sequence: TGTGCCAGCAGTTTCACCGGGGACAGGGACTTTAGTTTT.

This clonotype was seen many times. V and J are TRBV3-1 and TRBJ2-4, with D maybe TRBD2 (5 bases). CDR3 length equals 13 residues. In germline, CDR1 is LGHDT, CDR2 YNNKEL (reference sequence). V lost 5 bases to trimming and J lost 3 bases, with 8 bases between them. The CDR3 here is CASSGSVKNIQYF. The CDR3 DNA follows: TGTGCCAGCAGCGGGAGTGTCAAAAACATTCAGTACTTC.

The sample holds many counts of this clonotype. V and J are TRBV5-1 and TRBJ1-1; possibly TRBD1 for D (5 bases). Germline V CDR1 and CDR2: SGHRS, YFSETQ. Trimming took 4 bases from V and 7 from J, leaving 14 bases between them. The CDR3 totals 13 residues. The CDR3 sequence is CASSPDPDNEAFF. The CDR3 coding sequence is TGCGCCAGCAGCCCGGACCCGGACAATGAAGCTTTCTTT.

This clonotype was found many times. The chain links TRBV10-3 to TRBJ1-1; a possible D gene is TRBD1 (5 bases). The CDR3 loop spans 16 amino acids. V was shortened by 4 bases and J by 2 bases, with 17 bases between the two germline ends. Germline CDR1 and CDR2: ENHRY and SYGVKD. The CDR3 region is CAISGSPRGLNTEAFF. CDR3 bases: TGTGCCATCAGTGGATCTCCTAGGGGCCTCAACACTGAAGCTTTCTTT.

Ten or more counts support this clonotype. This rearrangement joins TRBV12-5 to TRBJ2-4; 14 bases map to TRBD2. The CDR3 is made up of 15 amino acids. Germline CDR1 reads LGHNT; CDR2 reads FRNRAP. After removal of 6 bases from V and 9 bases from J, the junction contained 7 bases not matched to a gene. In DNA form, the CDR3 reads TGTGCTAGTGGCAAAGGACTAGCGGGGGGCGGCATTCAGTACTTC. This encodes CASGKGLAGGGIQYF.

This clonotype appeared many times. CDR3: CATSRDHPTGGAGNEQFF. CDR3 in DNA: TGTGCCACCAGCAGAGATCACCCGACAGGGGGCGCAGGCAATGAGCAGTTCTTC. The chain employs TRBV15 and TRBJ2-1, with 10 bases aligning to TRBD1. Germline V lookup: CDR1 LNHNV, CDR2 YYDKDF (reference sequence). This CDR3 contains 18 residues. Trimming took 0 bases from V and 6 from J; bases not matched to a gene: 11.

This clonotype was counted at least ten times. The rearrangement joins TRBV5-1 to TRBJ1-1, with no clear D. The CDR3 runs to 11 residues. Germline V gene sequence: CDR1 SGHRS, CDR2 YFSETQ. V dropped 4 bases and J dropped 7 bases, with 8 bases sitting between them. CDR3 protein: CASSKEGEAFF. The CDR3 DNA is TGCGCCAGCAGCAAGGAGGGTGAAGCTTTCTTT.

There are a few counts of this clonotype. CDR3: CASSPGGINQPQHF. CDR3 DNA: TGTGCCAGCAGTCCGGGGGGCATCAATCAGCCCCAGCATTTT. This rearrangement joins TRBV6-1 to TRBJ1-5; D possibly corresponds to TRBD1 (6 bases). The CDR3 length is 14 residues. Germline CDR1 reads MNHNS; CDR2 reads SASEGT. Between the trimmed V and J ends, which lost 5 bases and 3 bases, there was a span of 11 bases.

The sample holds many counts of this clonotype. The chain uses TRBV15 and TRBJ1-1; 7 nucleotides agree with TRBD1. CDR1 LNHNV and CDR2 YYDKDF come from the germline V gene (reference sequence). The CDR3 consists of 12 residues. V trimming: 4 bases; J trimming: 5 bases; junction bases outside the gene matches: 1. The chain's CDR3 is CATSNRGTEAFF. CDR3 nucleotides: TGTGCCACCAGCAACAGGGGTACTGAAGCTTTCTTT.

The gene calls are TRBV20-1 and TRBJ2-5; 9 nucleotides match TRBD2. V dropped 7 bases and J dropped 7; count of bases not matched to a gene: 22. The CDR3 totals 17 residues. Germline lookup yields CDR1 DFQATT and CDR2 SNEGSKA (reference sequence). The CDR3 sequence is CSDSPLVRIAGVGTQYF. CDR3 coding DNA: TGCAGTGACAGCCCCTTGGTTCGAATAGCGGGAGTTGGGACCCAGTACTTC.